Below, one T cell receptor (beta chain) is given with its context. V was pared by 4 bases and J by 6 bases, with 8 bases between. CDR1 and CDR2 (germline): SGHDT, YYEEEE. The CDR3 loop spans 11 amino acids. This entry belongs to a study of cytomegalovirus exposure and HLA in healthy donors. PCR primers comprised 60 Vbeta and 13 Jbeta primers. Profiling relied on immunoSEQ multiplex PCR, and the TCRdb table lists in-frame clones only, not all of them. The sample includes around 200,000 clones, 80% to 85% of them seen just once. This receptor was obtained from a man aged 50 or older in good health and CMV-seronegative. Sequenced: PBMCs. J is TRBJ2-7 and V is TRBV5-6, with D perhaps matching TRBD2 (5 bases). CDR3: CASSEAGEQYF. CDR3 DNA: TGTGCCAGCAGCGAGGCGGGCGAGCAGTACTTC.